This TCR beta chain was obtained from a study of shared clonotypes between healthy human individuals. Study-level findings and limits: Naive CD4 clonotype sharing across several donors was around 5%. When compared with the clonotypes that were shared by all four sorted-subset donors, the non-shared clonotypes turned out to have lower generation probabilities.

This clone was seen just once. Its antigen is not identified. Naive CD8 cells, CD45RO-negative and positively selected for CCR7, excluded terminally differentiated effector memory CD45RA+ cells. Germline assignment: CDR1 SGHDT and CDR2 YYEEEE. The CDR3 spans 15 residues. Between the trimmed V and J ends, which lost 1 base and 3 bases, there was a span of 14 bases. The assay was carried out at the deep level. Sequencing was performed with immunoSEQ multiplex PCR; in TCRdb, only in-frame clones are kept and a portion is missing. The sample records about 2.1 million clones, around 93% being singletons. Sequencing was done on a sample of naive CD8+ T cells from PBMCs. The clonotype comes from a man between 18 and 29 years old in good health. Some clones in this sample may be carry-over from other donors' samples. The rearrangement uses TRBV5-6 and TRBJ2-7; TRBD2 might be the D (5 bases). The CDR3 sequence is CASSLSIGEIYEQYF. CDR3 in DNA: TGTGCCAGCAGCTTGAGTATCGGGGAGATCTACGAGCAGTACTTC.